This T cell receptor (beta chain) is from a study of response to subunit inactivated influenza vaccine. TCRdb redid the calling of the RT-PCR reads with MiXCR, one entry per CDR3 protein. The sample gives 500,000 to 600,000 distinct CDR3 sequences, 11% of which show up once; about 10% is in the top ten. The same data also contributed to another study, on T cells expressing NK-cell markers. This second report adds: Researchers built TCR beta cDNA using 5'RACE template switching with UMIs. Researchers got TCR beta repertoires out of sorted CD3+CD56+NKG2C+, CD3+CD56+NKG2C- and CD3+CD56-NKG2C+ T cells.

The starting material was PBMCs from blood, obtained on the day of vaccination. The clonotype originates from a man between 50 and 59 years old who received an inactivated influenza vaccine.

The CDR3, as DNA: TGTGCCAGCAGCTTAGTCGGACCCGGGACTATCACAGATACGCAGTATTTT. Translated: CASSLVGPGTITDTQYF. This chain links TRBV7-2 with TRBJ2-3; 7 nucleotides match TRBD2. There are 17 residues in the CDR3. Germline V CDR1 and CDR2: SGHTA, FQGNSA. The junction had 9 bases not matched to a gene; V was cut back by 1 base and J by 2 bases.